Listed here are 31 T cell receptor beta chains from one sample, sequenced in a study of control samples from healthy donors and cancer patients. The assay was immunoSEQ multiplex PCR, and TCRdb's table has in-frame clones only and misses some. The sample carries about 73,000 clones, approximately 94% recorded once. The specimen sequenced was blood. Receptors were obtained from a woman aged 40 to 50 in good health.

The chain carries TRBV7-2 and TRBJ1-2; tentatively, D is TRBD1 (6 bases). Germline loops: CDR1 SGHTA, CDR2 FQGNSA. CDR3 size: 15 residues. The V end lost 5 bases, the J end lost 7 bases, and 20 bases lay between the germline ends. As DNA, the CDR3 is TGTGCCAGCAGCCTACAGACACAGGGTGTGCGTGGCTACACCTTC. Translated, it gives CASSLQTQGVRGYTF. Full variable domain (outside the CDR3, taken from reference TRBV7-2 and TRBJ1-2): GAGVSQSPSNKVTEKGKDVELRCDPISGHTALYWYRQSLGQGLEFLIYFQGNSAPDKSGLPSDRFSAERTGGSVSTLTIQRTQQEDSAVYLCASSLQTQGVRGYTFGSGTRLTVV.

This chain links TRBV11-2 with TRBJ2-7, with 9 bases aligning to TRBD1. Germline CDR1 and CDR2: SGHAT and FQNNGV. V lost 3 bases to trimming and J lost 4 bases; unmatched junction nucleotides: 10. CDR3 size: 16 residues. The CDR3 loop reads CASSFEMNRGRYEQYF. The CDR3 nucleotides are TGTGCCAGCAGCTTTGAAATGAACAGGGGGCGGTACGAGCAGTACTTC.

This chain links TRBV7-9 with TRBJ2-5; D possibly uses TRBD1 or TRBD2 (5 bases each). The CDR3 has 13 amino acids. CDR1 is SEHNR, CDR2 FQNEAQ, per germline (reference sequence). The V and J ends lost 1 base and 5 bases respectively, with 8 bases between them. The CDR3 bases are TGTGCCAGCAGCTTAGACGGGACGGAGACCCAGTACTTC. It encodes CASSLDGTETQYF.

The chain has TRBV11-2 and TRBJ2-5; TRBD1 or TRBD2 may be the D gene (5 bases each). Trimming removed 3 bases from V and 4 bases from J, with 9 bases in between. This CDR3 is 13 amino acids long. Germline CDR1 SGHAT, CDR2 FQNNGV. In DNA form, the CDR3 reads TGTGCCAGCAGCTTGGACGGGGCAGAGACCCAGTACTTC. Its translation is CASSLDGAETQYF. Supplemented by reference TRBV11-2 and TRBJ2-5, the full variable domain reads EAGVAQSPRYKIIEKRQSVAFWCNPISGHATLYWYQQILGQGPKLLIQFQNNGVVDDSQLPKDRFSAERLKGVDSTLKIQPAKLEDSAVYLCASSLDGAETQYFGPGTRLLVL.

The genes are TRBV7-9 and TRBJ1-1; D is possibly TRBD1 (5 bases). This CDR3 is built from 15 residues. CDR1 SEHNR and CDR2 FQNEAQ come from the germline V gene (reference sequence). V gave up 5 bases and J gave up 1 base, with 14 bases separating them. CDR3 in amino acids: CASSPFAGGNTEAFF. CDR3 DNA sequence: TGTGCCAGCAGCCCCTTCGCTGGGGGGAACACTGAAGCTTTCTTT.

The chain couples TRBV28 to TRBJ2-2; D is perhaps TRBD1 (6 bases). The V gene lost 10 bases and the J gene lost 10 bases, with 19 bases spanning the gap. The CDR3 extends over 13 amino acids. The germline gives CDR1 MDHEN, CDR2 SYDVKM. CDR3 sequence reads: CATDSGQHAELFF. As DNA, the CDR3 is TGTGCCACCGATTCAGGACAGCATGCGGAGCTGTTTTTT.

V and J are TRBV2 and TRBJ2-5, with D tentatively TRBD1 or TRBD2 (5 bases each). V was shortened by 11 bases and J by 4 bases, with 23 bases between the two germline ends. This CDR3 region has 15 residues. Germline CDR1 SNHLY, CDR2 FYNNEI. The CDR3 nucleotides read TGTGCCTCCGTCCGGGGCAGGTCTGTTGGAGAGACCCAGTACTTC. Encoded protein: CASVRGRSVGETQYF.

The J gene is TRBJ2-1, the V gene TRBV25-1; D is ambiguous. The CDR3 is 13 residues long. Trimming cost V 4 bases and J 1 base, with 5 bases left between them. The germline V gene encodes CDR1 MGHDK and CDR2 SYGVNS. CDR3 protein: CASSGASYNEQFF. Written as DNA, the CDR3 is TGTGCCAGCAGTGGGGCTTCCTACAATGAGCAGTTCTTC.

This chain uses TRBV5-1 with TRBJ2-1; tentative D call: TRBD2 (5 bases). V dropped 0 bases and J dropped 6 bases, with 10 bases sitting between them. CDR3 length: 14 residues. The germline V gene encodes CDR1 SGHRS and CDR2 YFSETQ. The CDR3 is CASSLVSGGNEQFF. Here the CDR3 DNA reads TGCGCCAGCAGCTTGGTATCAGGAGGCAATGAGCAGTTCTTC. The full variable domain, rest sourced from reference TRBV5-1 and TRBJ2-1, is KAGVTQTPRYLIKTRGQQVTLSCSPISGHRSVSWYQQTPGQGLQFLFEYFSETQRNKGNFPGRFSGRQFSNSRSEMNVSTLELGDSALYLCASSLVSGGNEQFFGPGTRLTVL.

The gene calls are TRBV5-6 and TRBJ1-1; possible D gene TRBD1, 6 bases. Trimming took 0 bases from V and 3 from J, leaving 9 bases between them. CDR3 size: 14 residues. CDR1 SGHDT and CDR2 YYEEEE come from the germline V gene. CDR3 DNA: TGTGCCAGCAGCTTGGCGGGGGCTGACACTGAAGCTTTCTTT. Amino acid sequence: CASSLAGADTEAFF.

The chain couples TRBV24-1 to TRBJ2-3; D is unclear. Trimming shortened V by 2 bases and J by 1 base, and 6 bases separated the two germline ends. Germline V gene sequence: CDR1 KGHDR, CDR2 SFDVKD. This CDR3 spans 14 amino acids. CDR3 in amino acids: CATSDSIGTDTQYF. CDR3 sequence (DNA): TGTGCCACCAGTGATTCTATTGGCACAGATACGCAGTATTTT.

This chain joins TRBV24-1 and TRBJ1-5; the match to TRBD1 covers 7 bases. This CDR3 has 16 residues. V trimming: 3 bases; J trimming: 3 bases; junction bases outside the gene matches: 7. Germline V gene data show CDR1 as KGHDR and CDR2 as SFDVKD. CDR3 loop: CATSDNRGTYNQPQHF. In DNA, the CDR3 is TGTGCCACCAGTGATAACAGGGGAACCTACAATCAGCCCCAGCATTTT.

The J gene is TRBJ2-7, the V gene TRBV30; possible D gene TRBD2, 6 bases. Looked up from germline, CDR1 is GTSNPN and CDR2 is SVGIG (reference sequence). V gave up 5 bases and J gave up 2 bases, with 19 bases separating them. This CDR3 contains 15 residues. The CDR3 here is CAWGPGLHIPYEQYF. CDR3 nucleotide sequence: TGTGCCTGGGGACCGGGACTGCACATTCCCTACGAGCAGTACTTC.

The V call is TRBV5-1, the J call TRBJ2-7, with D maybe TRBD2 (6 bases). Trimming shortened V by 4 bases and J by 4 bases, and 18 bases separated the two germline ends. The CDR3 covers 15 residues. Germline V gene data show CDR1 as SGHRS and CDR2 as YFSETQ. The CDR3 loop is CASSPYRDSAYEQYF. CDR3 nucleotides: TGCGCCAGCAGCCCGTACCGGGACTCGGCTTACGAGCAGTACTTC. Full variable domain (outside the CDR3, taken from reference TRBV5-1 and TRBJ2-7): KAGVTQTPRYLIKTRGQQVTLSCSPISGHRSVSWYQQTPGQGLQFLFEYFSETQRNKGNFPGRFSGRQFSNSRSEMNVSTLELGDSALYLCASSPYRDSAYEQYFGPGTRLTVT.

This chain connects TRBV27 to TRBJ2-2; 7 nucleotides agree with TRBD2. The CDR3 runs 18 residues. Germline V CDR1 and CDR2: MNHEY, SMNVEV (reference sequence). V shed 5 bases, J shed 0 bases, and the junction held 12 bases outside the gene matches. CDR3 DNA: TGTGCCAGCAGTCCACTGTCCAGGGAGGGCCCGAACACCGGGGAGCTGTTTTTT. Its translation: CASSPLSREGPNTGELFF.

CDR3 protein: CATSDSGVWEGGEQFF. The CDR3, as DNA: TGTGCCACCAGTGATTCGGGAGTCTGGGAAGGGGGTGAGCAGTTCTTC. The V and J genes are TRBV24-1 and TRBJ2-1, with D perhaps assigned TRBD1 or TRBD2 (6 bases each). The CDR3 length is 16 residues. Germline V lookup: CDR1 KGHDR, CDR2 SFDVKD. Trimming removed 2 bases at V and 9 bases at J, with 19 bases between.

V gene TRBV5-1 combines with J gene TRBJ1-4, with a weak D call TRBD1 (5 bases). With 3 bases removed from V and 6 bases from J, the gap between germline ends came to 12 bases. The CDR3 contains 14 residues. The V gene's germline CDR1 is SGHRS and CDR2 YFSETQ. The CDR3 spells CASSWSETDEKLFF. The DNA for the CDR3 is TGCGCCAGCAGCTGGTCCGAGACAGATGAAAAACTGTTTTTT.

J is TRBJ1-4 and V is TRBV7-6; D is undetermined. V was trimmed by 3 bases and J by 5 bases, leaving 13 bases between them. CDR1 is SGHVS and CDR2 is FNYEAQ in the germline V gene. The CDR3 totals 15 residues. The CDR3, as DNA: TGTGCCAGCAGCTTTGGACGGGGAGAGAATGAAAAACTGTTTTTT. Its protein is CASSFGRGENEKLFF.

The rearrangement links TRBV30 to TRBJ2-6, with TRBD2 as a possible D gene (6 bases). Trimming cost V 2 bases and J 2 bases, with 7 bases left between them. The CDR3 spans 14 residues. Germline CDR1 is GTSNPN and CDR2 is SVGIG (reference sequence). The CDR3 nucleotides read TGTGCCTGGAGTTCGGGGGCTGGGGCCAACGTCCTGACTTTC. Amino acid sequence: CAWSSGAGANVLTF.

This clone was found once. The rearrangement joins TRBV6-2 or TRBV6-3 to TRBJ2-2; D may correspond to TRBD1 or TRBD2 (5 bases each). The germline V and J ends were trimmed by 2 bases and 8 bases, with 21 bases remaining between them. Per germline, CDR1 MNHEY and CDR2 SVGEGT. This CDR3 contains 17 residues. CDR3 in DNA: TGTGCCAGCAGTTACATACAGGACACCTGGCGCGGGGGGGAGCTGTTTTTT. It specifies CASSYIQDTWRGGELFF.

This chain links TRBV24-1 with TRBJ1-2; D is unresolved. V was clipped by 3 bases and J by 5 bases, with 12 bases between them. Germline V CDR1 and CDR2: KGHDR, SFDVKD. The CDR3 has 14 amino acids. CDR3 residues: CATSDRATIYGYTF. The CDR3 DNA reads TGTGCCACCAGTGATAGGGCCACTATATATGGCTACACCTTC.

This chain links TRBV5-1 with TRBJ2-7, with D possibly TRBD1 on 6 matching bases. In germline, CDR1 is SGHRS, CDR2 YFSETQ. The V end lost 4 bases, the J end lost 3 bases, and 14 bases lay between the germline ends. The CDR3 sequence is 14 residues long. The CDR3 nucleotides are TGCGCCAGCAGCGTGGACAGTAATAACTACGAGCAGTACTTC. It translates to CASSVDSNNYEQYF. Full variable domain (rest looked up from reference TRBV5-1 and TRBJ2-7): KAGVTQTPRYLIKTRGQQVTLSCSPISGHRSVSWYQQTPGQGLQFLFEYFSETQRNKGNFPGRFSGRQFSNSRSEMNVSTLELGDSALYLCASSVDSNNYEQYFGPGTRLTVT.

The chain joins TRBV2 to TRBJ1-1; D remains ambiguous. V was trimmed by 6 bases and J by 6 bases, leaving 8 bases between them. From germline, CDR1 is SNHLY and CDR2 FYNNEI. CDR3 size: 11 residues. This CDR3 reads CASSRPSEAFF. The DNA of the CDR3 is TGTGCCAGCAGCAGACCCTCTGAAGCTTTCTTT.

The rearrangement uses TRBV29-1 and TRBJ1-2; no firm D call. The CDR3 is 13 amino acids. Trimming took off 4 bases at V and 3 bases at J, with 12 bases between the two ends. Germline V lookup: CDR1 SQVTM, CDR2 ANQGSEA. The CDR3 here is CSVGAVVYYGYTF. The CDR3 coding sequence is TGCAGCGTTGGGGCCGTTGTTTACTATGGCTACACCTTC. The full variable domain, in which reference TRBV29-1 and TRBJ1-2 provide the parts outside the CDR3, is SAVISQKPSRDICQRGTSLTIQCQVDSQVTMMFWYRQQPGQSLTLIATANQGSEATYESGFVIDKFPISRPNLTFSTLTVSNMSPEDSSIYLCSVGAVVYYGYTFGSGTRLTVV.

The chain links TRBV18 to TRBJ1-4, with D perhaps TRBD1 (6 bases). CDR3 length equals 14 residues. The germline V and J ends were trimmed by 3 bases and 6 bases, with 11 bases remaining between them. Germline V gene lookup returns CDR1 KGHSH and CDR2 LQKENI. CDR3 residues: CASSPDRKDEKLFF. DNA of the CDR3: TGTGCCAGCTCACCTGACAGGAAGGATGAAAAACTGTTTTTT.

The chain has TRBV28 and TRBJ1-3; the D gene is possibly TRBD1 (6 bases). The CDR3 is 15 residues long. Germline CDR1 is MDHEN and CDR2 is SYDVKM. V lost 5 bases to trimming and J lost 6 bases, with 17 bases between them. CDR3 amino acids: CASSPLTGITNTIYF. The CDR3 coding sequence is TGTGCCAGCAGTCCCCTGACAGGCATTACAAACACCATATATTTT.

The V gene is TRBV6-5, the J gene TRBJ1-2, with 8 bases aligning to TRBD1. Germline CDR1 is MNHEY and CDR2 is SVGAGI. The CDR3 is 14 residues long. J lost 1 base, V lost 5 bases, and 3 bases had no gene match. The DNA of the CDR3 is TGTGCCAGCAGTCGGACAGGGCTTAACTATGGCTACACCTTC. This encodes CASSRTGLNYGYTF.

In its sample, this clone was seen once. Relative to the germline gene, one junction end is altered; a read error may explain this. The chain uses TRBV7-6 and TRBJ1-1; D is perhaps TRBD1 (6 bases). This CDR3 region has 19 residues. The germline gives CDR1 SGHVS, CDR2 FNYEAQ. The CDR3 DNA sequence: TGTGCCAGCAGTTCCGGCCGGGGGCGCGGTAGATTACAGGGCACTGAAGCTTCCTTT. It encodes CASSSGRGRGRLQGTEASF.

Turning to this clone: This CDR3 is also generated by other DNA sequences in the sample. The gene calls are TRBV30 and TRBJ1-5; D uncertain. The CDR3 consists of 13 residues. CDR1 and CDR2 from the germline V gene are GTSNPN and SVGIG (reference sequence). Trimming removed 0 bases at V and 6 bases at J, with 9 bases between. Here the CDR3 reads CAWSVQGGQPQHF. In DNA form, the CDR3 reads TGTGCCTGGAGTGTACAAGGTGGTCAGCCCCAGCATTTT. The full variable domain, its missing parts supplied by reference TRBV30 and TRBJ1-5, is SQTIHQWPATLVQPVGSPLSLECTVEGTSNPNLYWYRQAAGRGLQLLFYSVGIGQISSEVPQNLSASRPQDRQFILSSKKLLLSDSGFYLCAWSVQGGQPQHFGDGTRLSIL.

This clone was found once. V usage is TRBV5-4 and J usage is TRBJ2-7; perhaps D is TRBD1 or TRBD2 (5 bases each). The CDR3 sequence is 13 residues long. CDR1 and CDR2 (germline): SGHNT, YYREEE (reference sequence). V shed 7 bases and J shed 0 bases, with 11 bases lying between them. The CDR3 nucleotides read TGTGCCAGCGGGGACGGAAGCTCCTACGAGCAGTACTTC. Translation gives CASGDGSSYEQYF. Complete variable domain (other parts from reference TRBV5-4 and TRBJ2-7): ETGVTQSPTHLIKTRGQQVTLRCSSQSGHNTVSWYQQALGQGPQFIFQYYREEENGRGNFPPRFSGLQFPNYSSELNVNALELDDSALYLCASGDGSSYEQYFGPGTRLTVT.

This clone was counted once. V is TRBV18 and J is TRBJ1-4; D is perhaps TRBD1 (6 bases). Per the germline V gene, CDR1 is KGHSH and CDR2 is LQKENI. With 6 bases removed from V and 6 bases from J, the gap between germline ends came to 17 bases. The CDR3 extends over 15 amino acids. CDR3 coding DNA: TGTGCCAGCTCGGTGTGGGGACAAGAGGATGAAAAACTGTTTTTT. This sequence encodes CASSVWGQEDEKLFF.